Shown below are 32 T cell receptor beta chains from a single sample sequenced in a study of shared clonotypes between healthy human individuals. Clones were sequenced by immunoSEQ multiplex PCR, and TCRdb holds only the in-frame ones, with some missing. The table has around 2.3 million clones, approximately 96% seen once. The source material was naive CD4+ T cells sorted from blood. Subset defined: CD45RA+ positively selected. All receptors come from a man younger than 30 in good health.

V and J are TRBV19 and TRBJ2-7; 7 nucleotides match TRBD1. Losses at the gene ends were 4 bases for V and 2 bases for J; bases not matched to a gene: 5. CDR3 length equals 14 residues. Germline values: CDR1 LNHDA, CDR2 SQIVND (reference sequence). The CDR3 nucleotides are TGTGCCAGTAGTAGCCAGGGGGAGACCTACGAGCAGTACTTC. Translated: CASSSQGETYEQYF.

The CDR3 spells CATSRVDNSPLHF. The CDR3 region has the DNA TGTGCCACCAGCAGAGTTGATAATTCACCCCTCCACTTT. This chain uses TRBV15 with TRBJ1-6; no clear D. This CDR3 has 13 amino acids. Germline values: CDR1 LNHNV, CDR2 YYDKDF (reference sequence). V lost 1 base and J lost 5, with 3 bases in between.

Concerning this clone itself: In the same sample, other DNA sequences code for this CDR3. This sequence joins TRBV7-9 and TRBJ2-5, with 10 bases identical to TRBD1. After removal of 0 bases from V and 4 bases from J, the junction contained 5 bases not matched to a gene. The V gene's germline CDR1 is SEHNR and CDR2 FQNEAQ (reference sequence). The CDR3 runs 16 residues. The CDR3 protein is CASSLARDRGRETQYF. The CDR3 coding sequence is TGTGCCAGCAGCTTAGCCCGGGACAGGGGAAGAGAGACCCAGTACTTC.

The CDR3 is CASRQTTNEKLFF. The CDR3 nucleotides are TGTGCCAGCAGACAGACAACTAATGAAAAACTGTTTTTT. J is TRBJ1-4 and V is TRBV6-5, with D uncertain. The CDR3 totals 13 residues. V shed 6 bases and J shed 0 bases, with 5 bases lying between them. The V gene's germline CDR1 is MNHEY and CDR2 SVGAGI.

Note on this clone: One end of the junction is discordant with germline, which a read error may explain. This sequence joins TRBV7-7 and TRBJ2-1, with a weak D call TRBD1 (5 bases). CDR1 is SSHAT, CDR2 FNYEAQ, per germline (reference sequence). The length of the CDR3 is 14 residues. CDR3 region: CASSLDVGAPAQFF. Written as DNA, the CDR3 is TGTGCTAGCAGCTTAGACGTAGGGGCGCCGGCACAGTTCTTC.

The genes are TRBV5-1 and TRBJ1-1; possibly TRBD1 for D (5 bases). Germline V gene sequence: CDR1 SGHRS, CDR2 YFSETQ. Trimming pared 5 bases from V and 1 base from J, leaving 15 bases between. CDR3 length: 15 amino acids. The DNA of the CDR3 is TGCGCCAGCAGTTTCCTAACCCAGGGGAACACTGAAGCTTTCTTT. The encoded protein is CASSFLTQGNTEAFF.

This clone came up once. The rearrangement joins TRBV25-1 to TRBJ2-1; D gene unclear. Germline lookup yields CDR1 MGHDK and CDR2 SYGVNS. This CDR3 has 11 amino acids. V lost 11 bases, J lost 2 bases, and 7 bases lay in between. The DNA of the CDR3 is TGTGCCTTGGGCCCCTACAATGAGCAGTTCTTC. Residues: CALGPYNEQFF.

The chain carries TRBV7-2 and TRBJ1-2; D gene uncertain. Germline V gene sequence: CDR1 SGHTA, CDR2 FQGNSA. The CDR3 is 13 amino acids. V dropped 5 bases and J dropped 2 bases, with 9 bases sitting between them. The CDR3 reads CASSDRVNYGYTF. In DNA, the CDR3 is TGTGCCAGCAGCGATAGAGTCAACTATGGCTACACCTTC. The full variable domain, rest sourced from reference TRBV7-2 and TRBJ1-2, is GAGVSQSPSNKVTEKGKDVELRCDPISGHTALYWYRQSLGQGLEFLIYFQGNSAPDKSGLPSDRFSAERTGGSVSTLTIQRTQQEDSAVYLCASSDRVNYGYTFGSGTRLTVV.

This clone came up once. The chain carries TRBV5-1 and TRBJ1-2; the D gene is possibly TRBD1 (5 bases). CDR1 is SGHRS and CDR2 is YFSETQ in the germline V gene. Trimming took 5 bases from V and 1 from J, leaving 21 bases between them. There are 17 residues in the CDR3. CDR3 sequence (DNA): TGCGCCAGCAGTTCCCAAGGGGCCCGGGCTGATAACTATGGCTACACCTTC. Its protein product is CASSSQGARADNYGYTF.

The chain couples TRBV12-5 to TRBJ2-7; no firm D call. Trimming removed 5 bases from V and 6 bases from J, with 11 bases in between. CDR3 length equals 12 residues. Looked up from germline, CDR1 is LGHNT and CDR2 is FRNRAP. CDR3 nucleotides: TGTGCTAGTGGTGACGCATGGTTCGAGCAGTACTTC. Its protein product is CASGDAWFEQYF. The full variable domain, completed using reference TRBV12-5 and TRBJ2-7, is DARVTQTPRHKVTEMGQEVTMRCQPILGHNTVFWYRQTMMQGLELLAYFRNRAPLDDSGMPKDRFSAEMPDATLATLKIQPSEPRDSAVYFCASGDAWFEQYFGPGTRLTVT.

The chain recombines TRBV18 with TRBJ2-6; D is undetermined. CDR1 and CDR2 (germline): KGHSH, LQKENI. V was cut by 3 bases and J by 4 bases, with 10 bases left in between. This CDR3 is built from 15 residues. CDR3 sequence (DNA): TGTGCCAGCTCACCTGGGTTCTGGGGGGCCAACGTCCTGACTTTC. Translation: CASSPGFWGANVLTF.

The V call is TRBV25-1, the J call TRBJ1-6; D is uncertain. The length of the CDR3 is 16 residues. The V gene's germline CDR1 is MGHDK and CDR2 SYGVNS. Trimming stripped 5 bases from V and 0 bases from J, with 11 bases between. The CDR3 protein is CASSQTGGSYNSPLHF. DNA of the CDR3: TGTGCCAGCAGTCAGACGGGAGGCTCCTATAATTCACCCCTCCACTTT.

The rearrangement uses TRBV6-5 and TRBJ2-7, with D possibly matching TRBD2 (5 bases). Germline V gene sequence: CDR1 MNHEY, CDR2 SVGAGI. The V and J ends lost 7 bases and 0 bases respectively, with 16 bases between them. The CDR3 sequence is 15 residues long. CDR3: CASKTDGEGSYEQYF. In DNA form, the CDR3 reads TGTGCCAGCAAAACTGACGGAGAGGGCTCCTACGAGCAGTACTTC.

The chain recombines TRBV6-5 with TRBJ1-1, with a weak D call TRBD1 (6 bases). Germline CDR1 reads MNHEY; CDR2 reads SVGAGI. The CDR3 is 13 amino acids. V was cut by 6 bases and J by 4 bases, with 12 bases left in between. The CDR3 loop reads CASRPRQATEAFF. In nucleotides, the CDR3 is TGTGCCAGCAGACCTCGACAGGCCACTGAAGCTTTCTTT.

Comment on this clone: At the DNA level, this CDR3 is encoded by other sequences in the same sample as well. The chain couples TRBV30 to TRBJ2-2; tentatively, D is TRBD1 (6 bases). The CDR3 contains 12 residues. Germline V gives CDR1 GTSNPN, CDR2 SVGIG (reference sequence). Trimming pared 2 bases from V and 5 bases from J, leaving 6 bases between. The CDR3 loop is CAWSQGTGELFF. CDR3 nucleotides: TGTGCCTGGAGTCAGGGGACCGGGGAGCTGTTTTTT.

The chain uses TRBV7-8 and TRBJ2-1; possibly TRBD1 for D (6 bases). The CDR3 loop spans 13 amino acids. The germline V and J ends were trimmed by 5 bases and 10 bases, with 15 bases remaining between them. Germline V gives CDR1 SGHVS, CDR2 FQNEAQ. DNA for the CDR3: TGTGCCAGCAGCGCGGACAGAACAGGGGAGCAGTTCTTC. This encodes CASSADRTGEQFF.

J is TRBJ2-5 and V is TRBV5-1; the D gene could be TRBD1 or TRBD2 (6 bases each). V dropped 4 bases and J dropped 9 bases, with 28 bases sitting between them. Germline V gene lookup returns CDR1 SGHRS and CDR2 YFSETQ. The CDR3 has 17 residues. Here the CDR3 DNA reads TGCGCCAGCAGCCAAAGAGGAGAGGGGGAGGTTCGGAGGGCCCAGTACTTC. Encoded protein: CASSQRGEGEVRRAQYF.

V and J are TRBV11-2 and TRBJ2-7, with a weak D call TRBD1 (6 bases). Looked up from germline, CDR1 is SGHAT and CDR2 is FQNNGV. Trimming stripped 5 bases from V and 2 bases from J, with 10 bases between. The length of the CDR3 is 13 residues. The DNA for the CDR3 is TGTGCCAGCAGCCCCGGGACACCCTACGAGCAGTACTTC. Its protein is CASSPGTPYEQYF.

This clone was counted once. The chain's CDR3 is CATSSRDGKYLNYGYTF. CDR3 bases: TGTGCCACCAGCAGCCGGGACGGAAAATACCTTAACTATGGCTACACCTTC. This rearrangement joins TRBV15 to TRBJ1-2; tentatively, D is TRBD1 (5 bases). Between the trimmed V and J ends, which lost 3 bases and 1 base, there was a span of 18 bases. The CDR3 is 17 amino acids. Germline lookup yields CDR1 LNHNV and CDR2 YYDKDF (reference sequence).

V usage is TRBV30 and J usage is TRBJ2-7, with D uncertain. CDR1 is GTSNPN and CDR2 is SVGIG in the germline V gene (reference sequence). This CDR3 is 14 amino acids long. Between the trimmed V and J ends, which lost 2 bases and 2 bases, there was a span of 13 bases. In nucleotides, the CDR3 is TGTGCCTGGAGTCCTAGACTGTTCACCTACGAGCAGTACTTC. This sequence encodes CAWSPRLFTYEQYF.

The chain combines TRBV30 with TRBJ2-5; a weak D match, TRBD1 (5 bases). The CDR3 length is 15 residues. The germline CDR1 and CDR2 sequences are GTSNPN and SVGIG (reference sequence). Trimming pared 4 bases from V and 0 bases from J, leaving 15 bases between. The CDR3 bases are TGTGCCTGGAAGGGTTTACAGGACCACCAAGAGACCCAGTACTTC. Translating gives CAWKGLQDHQETQYF.

This chain links TRBV5-3 with TRBJ1-3; 7 bases match TRBD1. TRBV5-3 is recorded as an ORF, its role being uncertain. Trimming took 4 bases from V and 2 from J; bases not matched to a gene: 9. The CDR3 contains 16 residues. The CDR3 region has the DNA TGTGCCAGAAGCGTCCGAGGGGGCAAAGCTGGAAACACCATATATTTT. The encoded protein is CARSVRGGKAGNTIYF.

V usage is TRBV12-5 and J usage is TRBJ2-5; a weak D match, TRBD2 (5 bases). This CDR3 is built from 14 residues. The V gene's germline CDR1 is LGHNT and CDR2 FRNRAP. V lost 3 bases and J 4 bases, leaving 12 bases between the germline ends. The CDR3 protein is CASGFSEGGETQYF. The CDR3 nucleotides are TGTGCTAGTGGTTTTAGTGAGGGCGGAGAGACCCAGTACTTC.

A word on this clone: The same CDR3 is also encoded by other DNA sequences in this sample. CDR3 loop: CASSIGTGGETQYF. As DNA, the CDR3 is TGTGCCAGTAGTATTGGGACAGGCGGAGAGACCCAGTACTTC. This chain uses TRBV19 with TRBJ2-5; TRBD1 agrees at 8 bases. Germline loops: CDR1 LNHDA, CDR2 SQIVND (reference sequence). Unmatched junction bases numbered 4, after V lost 3 bases and J lost 4 bases. The CDR3 is made up of 14 amino acids. Full variable domain (remainder filled in from reference TRBV19 and TRBJ2-5): DGGITQSPKYLFRKEGQNVTLSCEQNLNHDAMYWYRQDPGQGLRLIYYSQIVNDFQKGDIAEGYSVSREKKESFPLTVTSAQKNPTAFYLCASSIGTGGETQYFGPGTRLLVL.

The chain employs TRBV2 and TRBJ2-5; D remains ambiguous. Germline V lookup: CDR1 SNHLY, CDR2 FYNNEI. The CDR3 consists of 11 residues. Deletions cut 9 bases from V and 5 bases from J, with 10 bases between. The CDR3 reads CASEVAETQYF. CDR3 nucleotide sequence: TGTGCCAGTGAGGTGGCGGAGACCCAGTACTTC.

This clone was seen a few times. The CDR3 sequence: CAIGPGQANTEAFF. CDR3 coding DNA: TGTGCCATTGGGCCGGGACAGGCGAACACTGAAGCTTTCTTT. V usage is TRBV19 and J usage is TRBJ1-1; 8 bases are a match to TRBD1. J gave up 1 base and V 10 bases, and 8 bases lay outside the gene matches. Per the germline V gene, CDR1 is LNHDA and CDR2 is SQIVND (reference sequence). The CDR3 loop spans 14 amino acids.

In regard to this clone: The identical CDR3 is also encoded by other nucleotide sequences in the sample. CDR3 region: CASSLEVGVGNTIYF. The CDR3, as DNA: TGCGCCAGCAGCTTGGAAGTGGGGGTAGGAAACACCATATATTTT. The J gene is TRBJ1-3, the V gene TRBV5-1; perhaps TRBD1 as D (5 bases). The CDR3 totals 15 residues. Germline CDR1 SGHRS, CDR2 YFSETQ. V was cut by 0 bases and J by 4 bases, with 11 bases left in between. The entire variable domain, with the rest obtained from reference TRBV5-1 and TRBJ1-3, is as follows: KAGVTQTPRYLIKTRGQQVTLSCSPISGHRSVSWYQQTPGQGLQFLFEYFSETQRNKGNFPGRFSGRQFSNSRSEMNVSTLELGDSALYLCASSLEVGVGNTIYFGEGSWLTVV.

Of note for this clone: One end of the junction varies from germline; a read error may be responsible. The chain employs TRBV6-5 and TRBJ1-2, with D maybe TRBD1 (6 bases). This CDR3 contains 14 residues. Germline V gene lookup returns CDR1 MNHEY and CDR2 SVGAGI. This CDR3 reads CAGSSGEVNYGYTF. CDR3 bases: TGTGCCGGCAGTTCAGGGGAAGTTAACTATGGCTACACCTTC.

The chain recombines TRBV7-2 with TRBJ2-7; TRBD2 aligns across 7 bases. The CDR3 contains 14 residues. Germline assignment: CDR1 SGHTA and CDR2 FQGNSA. Unmatched junction bases numbered 10, after V lost 5 bases and J lost 6 bases. The CDR3 is CASSPSGPGSEQYF. The CDR3 DNA is TGTGCCAGCAGCCCTAGCGGTCCCGGTTCCGAGCAGTACTTC.

This clone has just one count. V gene TRBV30 combines with J gene TRBJ1-3; TRBD1 is a possible D gene (6 bases). Between the trimmed V and J ends, which lost 1 base and 0 bases, there was a span of 13 bases. The CDR3 extends over 16 amino acids. Germline values: CDR1 GTSNPN, CDR2 SVGIG (reference sequence). CDR3 protein: CAWSAGVRSSGNTIYF. CDR3 DNA: TGTGCCTGGAGTGCAGGGGTCCGTTCCTCTGGAAACACCATATATTTT.

The gene calls are TRBV30 and TRBJ2-7, with a tentative D call TRBD1 (6 bases). V was cut by 2 bases and J by 7 bases, with 12 bases left in between. The CDR3 is 12 amino acids. Germline V lookup: CDR1 GTSNPN, CDR2 SVGIG (reference sequence). In nucleotides, the CDR3 is TGTGCCTGGAGTACCGGGACATTAGAGCAGTACTTC. Translation gives CAWSTGTLEQYF.

The genes are TRBV12-5 and TRBJ1-5; 7 bases are a match to TRBD1. The CDR3 extends over 17 amino acids. V trimming: 6 bases; J trimming: 2 bases; junction bases outside the gene matches: 13. CDR1 is LGHNT and CDR2 is FRNRAP in the germline V gene. The CDR3 here is CASGPRQGEYGNQPQHF. Written as DNA, the CDR3 is TGTGCTAGTGGCCCCAGACAGGGCGAATATGGCAATCAGCCCCAGCATTTT.